The rows below give T cell receptor beta chains drawn from one sample of a study of post-analysis software for immune sequencing data. TCRdb fed the PCR reads into MiXCR, producing one record per CDR3 protein. The top ten hold approximately 7.7% of the sample, which has 350,000 to 500,000 distinct CDR3 sequences, approximately 39% seen once. The sequenced material came from blood. The origin of the receptors is a girl aged 2 to 10 with multiple sclerosis. Each CDR3 is given with its conserved first and last residue. The D gene is left open where the match is weak. Some rows have no size entry. The others give once, few or many, or a class for an expanded clone.

TRBJ1-1,few,TRBV2,13,-,CASKGGENTEAFF,TGTGCCAGCAAGGGCGGAGAGAACACTGAAGCTTTCTTT
TRBJ1-2,few,TRBV7-2,15,-,CASSFEAGTYDGYTF,TGTGCCAGCAGCTTCGAAGCGGGGACGTATGATGGCTACACCTTC
TRBJ2-5,few,TRBV5-1,15,-,CASREAGLYQETQYF,TGCGCCAGCAGAGAAGCGGGCCTGTACCAAGAGACCCAGTACTTC
TRBJ1-1,few,TRBV7-3,13,-,CASSLQLNTEAFF,TGTGCCAGCAGCTTACAGCTGAACACTGAAGCTTTCTTT
TRBJ2-3,-,TRBV6-5,16,TRBD1,CASSFRGTGSTDTQYF,TGTGCCAGCAGTTTTAGGGGGACAGGTAGCACAGATACGCAGTATTTT
TRBJ2-1,once,TRBV7-9,17,-,CASSLSQTTRGYNEQFF,TGTGCCAGCAGCTTATCCCAGACGACCAGGGGATACAATGAGCAGTTCTTC
TRBJ2-5,many,TRBV11-2,13,TRBD2,CASSLGGRETQYF,TGTGCCAGCAGCTTGGGAGGGCGAGAGACCCAGTACTTC
TRBJ2-7,few,TRBV13,16,-,CASSLASGHLSYEQYF,TGTGCCAGCAGCTTAGCATCGGGACATCTCTCCTACGAGCAGTACTTC
TRBJ2-1,few,TRBV6-1,14,-,CASTGRGVGKEQFF,TGTGCCAGCACGGGCAGGGGAGTAGGTAAGGAGCAGTTCTTC
TRBJ2-3,-,TRBV9,15,TRBD2,CASSTRTSGTDTQYF,TGTGCCAGCAGCACCCGGACTAGCGGGACAGATACGCAGTATTTT
TRBJ2-1,-,TRBV20-1,16,-,CSARGRGGNSYNEQFF,TGCAGTGCTAGGGGGCGGGGCGGGAACTCCTACAATGAGCAGTTCTTC